Each of the 8 T cell receptor beta chains below was sequenced from the same sample in a study of shared clonotypes between healthy human individuals. This table comes from immunoSEQ multiplex PCR, and its TCRdb copy is limited to in-frame clones, with some not included. The table shows about 690,000 clones, with around 90% occurring only once. Sequencing used memory CD8+ T cells from PBMCs. The subset: CD45RO+ cells pooled with CCR7-negative TemRA cells. All receptors derive from a man in his late teens or twenties in good health. Some clones in this sample may be carry-over from other donors' samples.

This sequence joins TRBV9 and TRBJ2-3; the D gene is possibly TRBD2 (5 bases). The V gene lost 0 bases and the J gene lost 0 bases, with 11 bases spanning the gap. CDR3 length: 16 residues. Germline loops: CDR1 SGDLS, CDR2 YYNGEE. CDR3 region: CASSVGSGSSTDTQYF. The CDR3, as DNA: TGTGCCAGCAGCGTAGGCAGCGGTTCTAGCACAGATACGCAGTATTTT.

CDR3 sequence (DNA): TGTGCCAGCAGCCCCGTACCCGCCTACGAGCAGTACTTC. Protein: CASSPVPAYEQYF. The gene calls are TRBV14 and TRBJ2-7; D is unclear. Trimming pared 4 bases from V and 2 bases from J, leaving 9 bases between. The CDR3 has 13 residues. The germline V gene has CDR1 SGHDN and CDR2 FVKESK.

Of note for this clone: At the DNA level, this CDR3 is encoded by other sequences in the same sample as well. The rearrangement links TRBV7-3 to TRBJ2-3; D is undetermined. Germline CDR1 SGHTA, CDR2 FQGTGA. Trimming cost V 2 bases and J 3 bases, with 6 bases left between them. The CDR3 is 13 amino acids. The CDR3: CASSLLGTDTQYF. The CDR3, as DNA: TGTGCCAGCAGCTTACTGGGGACAGATACGCAGTATTTT.

The chain links TRBV7-2 to TRBJ2-7, with D maybe TRBD1 (6 bases). The CDR3 runs 11 residues. Germline V gene data show CDR1 as SGHTA and CDR2 as FQGNSA. V was clipped by 4 bases and J by 6 bases, with 7 bases between them. The CDR3 bases are TGTGCCAGCAGCTCAGGGGTCGAGCAGTACTTC. Its translation: CASSSGVEQYF.

The chain couples TRBV4-1 to TRBJ1-6; TRBD1 matches 9 bases. Germline V CDR1 and CDR2: MGHRA, YSYEKL. V lost 3 bases to trimming and J lost 7 bases; unmatched junction nucleotides: 7. The CDR3 spans 16 residues. DNA of the CDR3: TGCGCCAGCAGCCAGGGACAGGGTCTTCTCAATTCACCCCTCCACTTT. Its translation: CASSQGQGLLNSPLHF.

The chain couples TRBV27 to TRBJ2-2; D is uncertain. The CDR3 has 13 amino acids. Deletions cut 3 bases from V and 7 bases from J, with 9 bases between. The germline V gene has CDR1 MNHEY and CDR2 SMNVEV (reference sequence). The DNA of the CDR3 is TGTGCCAGCAGTTTCGGACGGGTCGGGGAGCTGTTTTTT. It is translated as CASSFGRVGELFF.

Comments on this clone: The same CDR3 arises from other DNA sequences in this sample as well. The chain employs TRBV7-6 and TRBJ2-1; possibly TRBD2 for D (6 bases). Trimming left V 8 bases short and J 7 bases short, with 9 bases between. CDR1 is SGHVS, CDR2 FNYEAQ, per germline. This CDR3 is 11 amino acids long. This CDR3 is CASSRGNEQFF. As DNA, the CDR3 is TGTGCCAGCTCCCGGGGGAATGAGCAGTTCTTC.

Turning to this clone: Other nucleotide sequences in the sample specify the same CDR3. The chain has TRBV6-5 and TRBJ2-2; perhaps TRBD2 as D (5 bases). CDR1 is MNHEY and CDR2 is SVGAGI in the germline V gene. There are 13 residues in the CDR3. V was clipped by 3 bases and J by 5 bases, with 7 bases between them. DNA of the CDR3: TGTGCCAGCAGTTATACTAGAACCGGGGAGCTGTTTTTT. Translation: CASSYTRTGELFF.